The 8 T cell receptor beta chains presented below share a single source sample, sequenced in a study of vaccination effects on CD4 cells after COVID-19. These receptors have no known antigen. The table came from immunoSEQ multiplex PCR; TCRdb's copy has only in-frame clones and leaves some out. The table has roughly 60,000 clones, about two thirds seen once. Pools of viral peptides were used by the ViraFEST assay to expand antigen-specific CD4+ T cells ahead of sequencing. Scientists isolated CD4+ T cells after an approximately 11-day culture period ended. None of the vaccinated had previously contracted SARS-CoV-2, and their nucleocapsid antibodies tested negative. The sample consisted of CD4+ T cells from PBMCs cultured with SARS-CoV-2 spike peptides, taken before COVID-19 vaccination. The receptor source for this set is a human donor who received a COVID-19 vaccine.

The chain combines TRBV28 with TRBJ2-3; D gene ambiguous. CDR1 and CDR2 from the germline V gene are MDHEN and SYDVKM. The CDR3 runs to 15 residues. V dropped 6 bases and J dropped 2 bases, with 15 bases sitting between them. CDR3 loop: CASSNPTALTDTQYF. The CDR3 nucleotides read TGTGCCAGCAGCAATCCGACGGCTCTCACAGATACGCAGTATTTT.

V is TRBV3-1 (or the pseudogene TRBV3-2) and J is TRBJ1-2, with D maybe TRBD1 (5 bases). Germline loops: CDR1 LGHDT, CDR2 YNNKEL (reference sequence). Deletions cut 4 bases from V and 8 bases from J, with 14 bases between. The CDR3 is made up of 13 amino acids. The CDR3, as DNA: TGTGCCAGCAGCCGTACAGGAGTTCGAGGCTACACCTTC. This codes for CASSRTGVRGYTF.

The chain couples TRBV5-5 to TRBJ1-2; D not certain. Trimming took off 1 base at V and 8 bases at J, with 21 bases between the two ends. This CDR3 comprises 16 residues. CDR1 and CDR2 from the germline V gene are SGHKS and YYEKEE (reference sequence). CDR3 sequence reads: CASSLLVASRSWGYTF. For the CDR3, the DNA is TGTGCCAGCAGCTTGTTGGTCGCCAGTCGCAGCTGGGGCTACACCTTC.

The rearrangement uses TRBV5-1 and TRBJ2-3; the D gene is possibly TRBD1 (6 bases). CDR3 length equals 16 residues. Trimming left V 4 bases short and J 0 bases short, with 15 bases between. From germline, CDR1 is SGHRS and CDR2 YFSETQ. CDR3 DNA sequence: TGCGCCAGCAGCCCAGGACAGCCTGGTAGCACAGATACGCAGTATTTT. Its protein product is CASSPGQPGSTDTQYF.

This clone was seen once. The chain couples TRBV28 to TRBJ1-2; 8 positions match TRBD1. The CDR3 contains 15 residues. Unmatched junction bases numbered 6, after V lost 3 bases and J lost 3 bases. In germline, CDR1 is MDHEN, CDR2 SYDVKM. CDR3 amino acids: CASSFSDREYYGYTF. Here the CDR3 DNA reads TGTGCCAGCAGTTTCTCGGACAGGGAGTACTATGGCTACACCTTC.

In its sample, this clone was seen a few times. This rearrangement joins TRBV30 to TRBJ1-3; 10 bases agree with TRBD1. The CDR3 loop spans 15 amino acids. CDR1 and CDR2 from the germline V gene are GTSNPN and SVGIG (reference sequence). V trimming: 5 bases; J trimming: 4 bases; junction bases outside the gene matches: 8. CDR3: CAWALGTGAGNTIYF. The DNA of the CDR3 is TGTGCCTGGGCCCTGGGGACAGGGGCCGGAAACACCATATATTTT.

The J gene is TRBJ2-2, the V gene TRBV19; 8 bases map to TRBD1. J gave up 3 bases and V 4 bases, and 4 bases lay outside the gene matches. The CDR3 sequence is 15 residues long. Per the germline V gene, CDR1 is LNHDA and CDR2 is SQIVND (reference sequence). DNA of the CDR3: TGTGCCAGTAGTACCGGACAGGGCTACACCGGGGAGCTGTTTTTT. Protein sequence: CASSTGQGYTGELFF.

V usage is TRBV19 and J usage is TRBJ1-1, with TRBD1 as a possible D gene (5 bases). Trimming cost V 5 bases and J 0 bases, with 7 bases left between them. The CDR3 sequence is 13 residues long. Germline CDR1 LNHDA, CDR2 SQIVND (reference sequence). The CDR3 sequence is CASSRGLNTEAFF. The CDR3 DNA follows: TGTGCCAGTAGTCGGGGCCTGAACACTGAAGCTTTCTTT.